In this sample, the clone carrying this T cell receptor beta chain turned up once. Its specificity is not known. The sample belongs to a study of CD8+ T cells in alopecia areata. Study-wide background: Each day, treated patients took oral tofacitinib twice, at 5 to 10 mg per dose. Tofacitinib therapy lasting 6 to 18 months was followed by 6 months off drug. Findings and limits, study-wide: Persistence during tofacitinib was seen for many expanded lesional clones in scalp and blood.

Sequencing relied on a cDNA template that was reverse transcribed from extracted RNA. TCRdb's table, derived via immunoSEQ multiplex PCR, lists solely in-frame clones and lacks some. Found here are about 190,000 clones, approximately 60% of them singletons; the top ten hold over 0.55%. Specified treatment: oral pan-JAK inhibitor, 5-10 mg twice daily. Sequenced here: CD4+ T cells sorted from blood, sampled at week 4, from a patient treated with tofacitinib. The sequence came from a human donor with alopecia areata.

As DNA, the CDR3 is TGTGCCAGCAGTGAATTGGGCGGAGGTGCGCAGTATTTT. Residues: CASSELGGGAQYF. The chain couples TRBV25-1 to TRBJ2-3, with D perhaps TRBD2 (5 bases). There are 13 residues in the CDR3. Trimming removed 1 base from V and 10 bases from J, with 12 bases in between. Germline-derived CDR1 and CDR2 are MGHDK and SYGVNS.